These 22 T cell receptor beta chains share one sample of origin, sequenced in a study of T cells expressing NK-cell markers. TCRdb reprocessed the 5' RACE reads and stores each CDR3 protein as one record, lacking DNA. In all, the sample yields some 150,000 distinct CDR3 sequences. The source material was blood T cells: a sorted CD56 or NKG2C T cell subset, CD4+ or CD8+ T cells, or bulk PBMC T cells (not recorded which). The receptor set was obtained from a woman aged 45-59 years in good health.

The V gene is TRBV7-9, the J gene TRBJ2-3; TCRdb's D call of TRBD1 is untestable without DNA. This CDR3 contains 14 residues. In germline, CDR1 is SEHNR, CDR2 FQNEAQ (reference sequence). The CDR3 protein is CASTHPRGPDTQYF.

CDR3 in amino acids: CASCASGAYEQYF. The chain is built from TRBV3-1 and TRBJ2-7; TCRdb lists TRBD2, though no DNA is available to test this call. Germline CDR1 LGHDT, CDR2 YNNKEL (reference sequence). The CDR3 length is 13 residues.

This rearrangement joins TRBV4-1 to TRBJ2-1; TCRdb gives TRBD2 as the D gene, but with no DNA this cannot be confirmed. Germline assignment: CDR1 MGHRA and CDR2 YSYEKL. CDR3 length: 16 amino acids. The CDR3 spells CASSQDRLAGVNEQFF.

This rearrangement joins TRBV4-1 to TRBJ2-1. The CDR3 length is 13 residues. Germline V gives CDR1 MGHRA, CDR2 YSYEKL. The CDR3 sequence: CASGQGSYNEQFF.

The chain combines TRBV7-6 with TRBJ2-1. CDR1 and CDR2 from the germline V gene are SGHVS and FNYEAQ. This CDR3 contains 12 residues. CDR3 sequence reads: CASSFGNREQFF. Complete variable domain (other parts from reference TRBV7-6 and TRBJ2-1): GAGVSQSPRYKVTKRGQDVALRCDPISGHVSLYWYRQALGQGPEFLTYFNYEAQQDKSGLPNDRFSAERPEGSISTLTIQRTEQRDSAMYRCASSFGNREQFFGPGTRLTVL.

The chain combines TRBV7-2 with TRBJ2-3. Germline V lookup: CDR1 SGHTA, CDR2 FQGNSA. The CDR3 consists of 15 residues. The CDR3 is CASSLGIGGSDTQYF.

The CDR3 here is CATSIDRGIAEAFF. The chain joins TRBV15 to TRBJ1-1; the D gene TCRdb calls, TRBD1, cannot be checked with no DNA. The CDR3 runs 14 residues. The germline V gene has CDR1 LNHNV and CDR2 YYDKDF (reference sequence).

CDR3: CASSLMSGRAGQYF. The rearrangement joins TRBV14 to TRBJ2-3; TCRdb picks TRBD2, but there is no DNA to check that call. The CDR3 is 14 residues long. CDR1 is SGHDN, CDR2 FVKESK, per germline.

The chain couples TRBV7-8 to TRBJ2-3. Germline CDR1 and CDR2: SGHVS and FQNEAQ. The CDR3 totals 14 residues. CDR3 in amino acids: CASSLRLGADTQYF.

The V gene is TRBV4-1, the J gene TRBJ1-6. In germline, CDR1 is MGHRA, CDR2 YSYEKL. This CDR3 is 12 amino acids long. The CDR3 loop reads CASSTLNSPLHF.

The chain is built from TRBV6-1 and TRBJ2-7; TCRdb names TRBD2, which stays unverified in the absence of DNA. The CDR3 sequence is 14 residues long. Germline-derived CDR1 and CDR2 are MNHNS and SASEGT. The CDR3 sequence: CASSEVAGTYEQYF.

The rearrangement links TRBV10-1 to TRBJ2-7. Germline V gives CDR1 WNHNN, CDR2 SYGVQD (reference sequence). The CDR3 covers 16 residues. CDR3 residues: CASSESPDQYSYEQYF.

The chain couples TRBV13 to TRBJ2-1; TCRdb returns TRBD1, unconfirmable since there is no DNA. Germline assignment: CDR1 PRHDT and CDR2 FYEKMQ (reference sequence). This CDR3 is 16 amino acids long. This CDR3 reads CASSLPFGGGYNEQFF.

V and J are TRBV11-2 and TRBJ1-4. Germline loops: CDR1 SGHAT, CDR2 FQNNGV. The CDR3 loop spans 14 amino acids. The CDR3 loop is CASSLVAGNEKLFF.

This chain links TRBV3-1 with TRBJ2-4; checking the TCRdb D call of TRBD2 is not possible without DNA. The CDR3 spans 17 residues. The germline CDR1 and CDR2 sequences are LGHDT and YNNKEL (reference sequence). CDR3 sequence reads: CASSQGGTLGAKNIQYF.

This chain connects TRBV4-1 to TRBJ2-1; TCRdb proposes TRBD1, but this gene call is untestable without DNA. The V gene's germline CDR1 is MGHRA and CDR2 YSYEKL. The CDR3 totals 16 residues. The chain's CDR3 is CASSQEPGQGFNEQFF.

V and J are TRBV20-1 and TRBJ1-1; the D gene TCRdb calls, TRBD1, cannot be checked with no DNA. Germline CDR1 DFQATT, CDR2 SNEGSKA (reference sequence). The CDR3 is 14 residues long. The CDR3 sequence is CSASWAGGNTEAFF.

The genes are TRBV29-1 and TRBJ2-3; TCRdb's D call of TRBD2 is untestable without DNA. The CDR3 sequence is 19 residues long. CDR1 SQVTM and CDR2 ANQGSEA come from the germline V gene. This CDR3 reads CSVKGYGTSGIQSTDTQYF.

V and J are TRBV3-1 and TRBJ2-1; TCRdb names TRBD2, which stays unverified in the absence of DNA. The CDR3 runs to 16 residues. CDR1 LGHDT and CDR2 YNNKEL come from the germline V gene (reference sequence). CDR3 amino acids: CASSQGSSSGRYEQFF.

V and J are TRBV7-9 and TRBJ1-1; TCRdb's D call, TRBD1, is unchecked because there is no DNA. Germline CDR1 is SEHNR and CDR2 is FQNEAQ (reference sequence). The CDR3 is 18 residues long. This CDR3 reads CASSLFSGELGSNTEAFF.

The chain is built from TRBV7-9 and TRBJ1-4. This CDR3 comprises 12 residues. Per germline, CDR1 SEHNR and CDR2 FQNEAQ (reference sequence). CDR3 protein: CASSFGSEKLFF.

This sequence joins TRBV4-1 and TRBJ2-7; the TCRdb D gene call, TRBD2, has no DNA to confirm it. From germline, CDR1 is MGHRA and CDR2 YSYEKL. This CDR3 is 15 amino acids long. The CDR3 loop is CASSPGPTSSYEQYF.